This T cell receptor (beta chain) was identified during a study of cytomegalovirus exposure and HLA in healthy donors. Study-wide points: The study flagged roughly 150 TCR beta chains as cytomegalovirus-associated.

Germline CDR1 is LGHNA and CDR2 is YNFKEQ. This CDR3 region has 15 residues. Trimming cost V 4 bases and J 1 base, with 14 bases left between them. About this clone itself: Its antigen is still unknown.

With 60 Vbeta and 13 Jbeta primers, the PCR was carried out. TCRdb keeps only in-frame clones here, not all; method: immunoSEQ multiplex PCR. Its clone listing holds roughly 45,000 clones. The receptor's source is a woman aged 30 to 39 in good health and CMV-seronegative. The sample was PBMCs. The chain joins TRBV4-2 to TRBJ2-7; D may be TRBD2 (6 bases). The CDR3 DNA sequence: TGTGCCAGCAGCCTAAGGAGGGGCGAGTCCTACGAGCAGTACTTC. Translated, it gives CASSLRRGESYEQYF.